A selection of T cell receptor beta chains follows, all from one sample in a study of cytomegalovirus exposure and HLA in healthy donors. Method: immunoSEQ multiplex PCR; TCRdb's copy keeps in-frame clones and lacks some. Of under 85,000 clones listed, around 79% were seen once; the top ten hold less than 25%. Sequencing was performed on PBMCs. Source of these receptors: a woman aged 40-49 years in good health and CMV-seropositive. Both conserved end residues are part of each CDR3. A D gene is named only where the DNA matches it firmly. A row's size may be missing; if present it is once, few, many or a size class.

D	size	V	J	CDR3	DNA
-	-	TRBV2	TRBJ1-1	CASSKTGPGTEAFF	TGTGCCAGCAGTAAAACAGGGCCGGGCACTGAAGCTTTCTTT
TRBD2	-	TRBV18	TRBJ2-5	CASSPGSSGRAGLETQYF	TGTGCCAGCTCACCCGGTTCTAGCGGGAGGGCCGGTTTGGAGACCCAGTACTTC
-	once	TRBV7-9	TRBJ2-5	CASSSEWGEETQYF	TGTGCCAGCAGCTCCGAGTGGGGGGAAGAGACCCAGTACTTC
TRBD1	-	TRBV30	TRBJ2-7	CAWRADRGRSNEQYF	TGTGCCTGGAGAGCGGACAGGGGGCGAAGTAACGAGCAGTACTTC
TRBD1	-	TRBV29-1	TRBJ2-5	CSGWTGGRDQYF	TGCAGCGGGTGGACAGGGGGCCGTGATCAGTACTTC
-	-	TRBV5-5	TRBJ2-1	CASSLVGIAVVYNEQFF	TGTGCCAGCAGCTTGGTAGGAATAGCGGTAGTTTACAATGAGCAGTTCTTC
-	-	TRBV30	TRBJ2-3	CAWRGDRSTDTQYF	TGTGCCTGGAGGGGCGACCGGAGCACAGATACGCAGTATTTT
-	-	TRBV2	TRBJ1-1	CASRASGVSTEAFF	TGTGCCAGCAGAGCCTCGGGGGTGAGCACTGAAGCTTTCTTT
-	few	TRBV5-6	TRBJ2-1	CASSWAGGNEQFF	TGTGCCAGCAGCTGGGCCGGGGGAAATGAGCAGTTCTTC
-	-	TRBV30	TRBJ2-7	CAWSGSGITYEQYF	TGTGCCTGGAGTGGGTCCGGGATTACCTACGAGCAGTACTTC
-	-	TRBV30	TRBJ1-3	CAWRSRSGNTIYF	TGTGCCTGGAGGAGCCGTTCTGGAAACACCATATATTTT
-	-	TRBV27	TRBJ2-1	CASSFQGGHNEQFF	TGTGCCAGCAGTTTCCAGGGGGGACACAATGAGCAGTTCTTC
TRBD1	-	TRBV28	TRBJ2-4	CASSPQGAENIQYF	TGTGCCAGCAGCCCTCAGGGGGCCGAAAACATTCAGTACTTC
TRBD1	-	TRBV9	TRBJ1-2	CASSVGGRGHGYTF	TGTGCCAGCAGCGTAGGGGGCAGGGGGCACGGCTACACCTTC
-	-	TRBV28	TRBJ1-4	CASSPRANEKLFF	TGTGCCAGCAGTCCCCGGGCTAATGAAAAACTGTTTTTT
TRBD1	-	TRBV25-1	TRBJ1-6	CASREIQGTNSPLHF	TGTGCCAGCAGAGAAATACAGGGGACTAATTCACCCCTCCACTTT
-	-	TRBV27	TRBJ2-3	CASSYEAGRTDTQYF	TGTGCCAGCAGTTATGAGGCGGGGCGCACAGATACGCAGTATTTT
TRBD1	-	TRBV30	TRBJ1-4	CAWSLLGQGGEKLFF	TGTGCCTGGAGTCTACTCGGACAGGGAGGTGAAAAACTGTTTTTT
TRBD1	-	TRBV5-6	TRBJ2-1	CASRYRGIFNEQFF	TGTGCCAGCAGATACAGGGGCATATTCAATGAGCAGTTCTTC
TRBD1	-	TRBV29-1	TRBJ2-6	CSVDQGAPGANVLTF	TGCAGCGTTGATCAGGGGGCGCCTGGGGCCAACGTCCTGACTTTC
-	-	TRBV27	TRBJ2-1	CASSYLKGYNEQFF	TGTGCCAGCAGTTATCTAAAGGGGTACAATGAGCAGTTCTTC
TRBD2	-	TRBV5-1	TRBJ2-3	CASSLLARTDTQYF	TGCGCCAGCAGCTTACTAGCGAGAACAGATACGCAGTATTTT
-	once	TRBV5-4	TRBJ2-5	CASSLSTQETQYF	TGTGCCAGCAGCTTGAGCACCCAAGAGACCCAGTACTTC
-	-	TRBV29-1	TRBJ2-5	CSVRAGQETQYF	TGCAGCGTTAGGGCGGGGCAAGAGACCCAGTACTTC
-	-	TRBV9	TRBJ2-1	CASSVDRSYNEQFF	TGTGCCAGCAGCGTTGACAGATCCTACAATGAGCAGTTCTTC
TRBD2	-	TRBV29-1	TRBJ2-1	CSVEGLAYNEQFF	TGCAGCGTTGAGGGACTAGCCTACAATGAGCAGTTCTTC
-	-	TRBV9	TRBJ1-2	CASSVIGAGANYGYTF	TGTGCCAGCAGCGTAATTGGGGCAGGGGCGAACTATGGCTACACCTTC
TRBD2	-	TRBV19	TRBJ2-4	CASSIATSGAKNIQYF	TGTGCCAGTAGTATAGCGACTAGCGGAGCCAAAAACATTCAGTACTTC
TRBD2	-	TRBV5-1	TRBJ2-7	CASSSNPLAGVIEQYF	TGCGCCAGCAGCTCCAACCCACTAGCGGGAGTGATCGAGCAGTACTTC
TRBD2	once	TRBV10-3	TRBJ2-7	CAAAGGVQAYEQYF	TGTGCCGCGGCTGGGGGGGTTCAAGCCTACGAGCAGTACTTC
-	-	TRBV15	TRBJ1-1	CATSRENIRTEAFF	TGTGCCACCAGCAGAGAAAACATCCGCACTGAAGCTTTCTTT
-	-	TRBV7-8	TRBJ2-5	CASSLGRGRQGGRKTQYF	TGTGCCAGCAGCTTAGGTAGAGGCAGACAGGGAGGAAGAAAGACCCAGTACTTC
-	-	TRBV28	TRBJ2-5	CASSLQGRLKTQYF	TGTGCCAGCAGTTTACAGGGGCGGTTAAAGACCCAGTACTTC
TRBD1	few	TRBV5-4	TRBJ1-1	CASSSAGQEAFF	TGTGCCAGCAGCTCCGCGGGACAGGAAGCTTTCTTT
-	once	TRBV4-2	TRBJ2-3	CASSQERSEGTDTQYF	TGTGCCAGCAGCCAAGAGAGGAGCGAAGGCACAGATACGCAGTATTTT
TRBD2	few	TRBV27	TRBJ2-5	CASSFIGLAGGLGETQYF	TGTGCCAGCAGTTTTATCGGACTAGCGGGAGGGCTAGGAGAGACCCAGTACTTC
TRBD1	once	TRBV19	TRBJ2-1	CASSGTGYEPEQFF	TGTGCCAGTAGCGGGACAGGCTACGAACCTGAGCAGTTCTTC
-	-	TRBV15	TRBJ2-5	CATSRDGSRTQETQYF	TGTGCCACCAGCAGAGATGGTTCCAGAACACAAGAGACCCAGTACTTC
-	-	TRBV30	TRBJ1-5	CAWSGQGTNQPQHF	TGTGCCTGGAGTGGCCAGGGGACGAATCAGCCCCAGCATTTT
-	-	TRBV7-9	TRBJ1-4	CASSFSQPNEKLFF	TGTGCCAGCAGCTTTAGCCAACCGAATGAAAAACTGTTTTTT
TRBD1	-	TRBV29-1	TRBJ2-7	CSASGTASYEQYF	TGCAGCGCTTCCGGGACAGCCTCCTACGAGCAGTACTTC
TRBD2	once	TRBV4-1	TRBJ2-3	CASSQASSSSGVTDTQYF	TGCGCCAGCAGCCAAGCTTCCAGTTCTAGCGGGGTCACAGATACGCAGTATTTT
TRBD1	-	TRBV7-8	TRBJ1-4	CASSLGDRAEKLFF	TGTGCCAGCAGCCTAGGGGACAGGGCTGAAAAACTGTTTTTT
-	-	TRBV30	TRBJ1-3	CACLQSQGNTIYF	TGTGCCTGTCTCCAGTCCCAGGGAAACACCATATATTTT
-	-	TRBV5-4	TRBJ2-5	CASSLSLQGRDWTQYF	TGTGCCAGCAGCTTGAGCCTCCAGGGTAGGGATTGGACCCAGTACTTC
-	-	TRBV6-1	TRBJ2-3	CASSELSWYTDTQYF	TGTGCCAGCAGTGAACTTAGCTGGTACACAGATACGCAGTATTTT
TRBD1	-	TRBV10-3	TRBJ1-2	CAIRQTGQVYGYTF	TGTGCCATCAGACAGACAGGGCAGGTCTATGGCTACACCTTC
TRBD1	-	TRBV27	TRBJ2-5	CASSPGQLAETQYF	TGTGCCAGCAGCCCGGGACAGCTTGCAGAGACCCAGTACTTC
-	-	TRBV2	TRBJ1-6	CASRATGSSYNSPLHF	TGTGCCAGCAGAGCAACAGGGAGCTCCTATAATTCACCCCTCCACTTT
TRBD1	-	TRBV5-6	TRBJ1-2	CASSDRGGYGYTF	TGTGCCAGCAGCGACAGGGGCGGCTATGGCTACACCTTC
TRBD2	-	TRBV9	TRBJ2-3	CASSVATSGGYKDQDTQYF	TGTGCCAGCAGCGTAGCTACTAGCGGGGGATATAAGGACCAGGATACGCAGTATTTT
-	-	TRBV6-6	TRBJ2-7	CASSLGVYEQYF	TGTGCCAGCAGCCTCGGGGTCTACGAGCAGTACTTC
-	once	TRBV7-2	TRBJ1-2	CASSFDHWAGVNYGYTF	TGTGCCAGCAGCTTTGATCATTGGGCAGGGGTTAACTATGGCTACACCTTC
-	few	TRBV5-5	TRBJ1-4	CASSLAVNEKLFF	TGTGCCAGCAGCTTGGCAGTAAATGAAAAACTGTTTTTT
TRBD1	once	TRBV5-4	TRBJ2-5	CASSRGDRGKVAEETQYF	TGTGCCAGCAGCCGAGGCGACAGGGGGAAGGTTGCGGAAGAGACCCAGTACTTC
TRBD1	few	TRBV6-6	TRBJ1-5	CASSYTGGYTNQPQHF	TGTGCCAGCAGTTATACAGGGGGTTATACAAATCAGCCCCAGCATTTT
-	-	TRBV9	TRBJ1-1	CASSLQENTEAFF	TGTGCCAGCAGCTTACAGGAGAACACTGAAGCTTTCTTT
-	-	TRBV4-2	TRBJ1-4	CASSQDRLALEPSTTNEKLFF	TGTGCCAGCAGCCAAGATAGGTTGGCACTAGAACCCTCGACAACTAATGAAAAACTGTTTTTT